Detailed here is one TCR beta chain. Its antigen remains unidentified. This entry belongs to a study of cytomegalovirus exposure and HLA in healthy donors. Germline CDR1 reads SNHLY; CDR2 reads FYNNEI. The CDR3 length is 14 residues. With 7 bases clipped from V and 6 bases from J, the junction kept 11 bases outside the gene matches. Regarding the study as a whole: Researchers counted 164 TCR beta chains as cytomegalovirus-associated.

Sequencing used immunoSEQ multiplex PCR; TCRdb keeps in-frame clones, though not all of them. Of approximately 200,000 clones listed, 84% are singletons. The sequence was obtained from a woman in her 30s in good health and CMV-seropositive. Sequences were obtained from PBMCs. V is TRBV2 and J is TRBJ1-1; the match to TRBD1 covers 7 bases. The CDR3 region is CASTAPEGAAEAFF. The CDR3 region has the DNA TGTGCCAGCACCGCCCCAGAGGGGGCGGCTGAAGCTTTCTTT.